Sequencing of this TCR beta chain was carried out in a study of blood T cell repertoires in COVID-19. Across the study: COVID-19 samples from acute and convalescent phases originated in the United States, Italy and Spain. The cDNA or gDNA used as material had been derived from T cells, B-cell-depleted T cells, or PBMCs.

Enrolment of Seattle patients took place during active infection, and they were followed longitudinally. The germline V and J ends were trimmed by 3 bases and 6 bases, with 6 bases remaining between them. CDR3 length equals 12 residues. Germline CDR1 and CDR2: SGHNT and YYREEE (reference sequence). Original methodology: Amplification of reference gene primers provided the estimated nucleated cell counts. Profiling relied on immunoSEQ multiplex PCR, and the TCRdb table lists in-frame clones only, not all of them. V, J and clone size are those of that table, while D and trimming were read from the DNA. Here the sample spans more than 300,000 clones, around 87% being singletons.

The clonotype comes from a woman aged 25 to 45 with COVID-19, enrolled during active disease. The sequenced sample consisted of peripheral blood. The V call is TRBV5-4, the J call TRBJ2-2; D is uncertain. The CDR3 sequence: CASSSRAGELFF. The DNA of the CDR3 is TGTGCCAGCAGCTCCCGAGCCGGGGAGCTGTTTTTT.